This T cell receptor (beta chain) is from a study of cytomegalovirus exposure and HLA in healthy donors. Study-level points and caveats: Most observed TCR sequences were rare, whereas some public TCRs were detected in many donors.

V dropped 5 bases and J dropped 2; count of bases not matched to a gene: 5. Germline CDR1 reads SGHTA; CDR2 reads FQGNSA. CDR3 length: 15 residues. The donors were healthy bone marrow donors. Donors had nominal health at sampling but likely had unrecorded immune exposures. Use of 60 Vbeta and 13 Jbeta primers characterized the PCR. Profiled with immunoSEQ multiplex PCR; TCRdb holds only in-frame clones, not every one. The sample holds 180,000 or so clones, about 77% seen once. Regarding this clone: Its target is not known.

The clonotype comes from a female donor in good health and CMV-seronegative. The chain couples TRBV7-2 to TRBJ2-7; 11 bases agree with TRBD1. Sequences were obtained from PBMCs. CDR3 amino acids: CASSIGQGATYEQYF. CDR3 DNA: TGTGCCAGCAGCATCGGACAGGGGGCGACCTACGAGCAGTACTTC.